The 25 T cell receptor beta chains listed next were all sequenced from one sample in a study of graft-versus-host responses after intestinal transplantation. Some clones are missing from TCRdb's copy, which holds only in-frame ones; the method was immunoSEQ multiplex PCR. This sample has around 120,000 clones, with 90% found just once. These receptors are not linked to any known antigen. Source: unstimulated CD4+ T cells sorted from spleen or lymph node cells, taken before intestinal transplant. Source of these receptors: a human donor who received an intestinal transplant.

This chain connects TRBV7-2 to TRBJ2-2, with no clear D. Looked up from germline, CDR1 is SGHTA and CDR2 is FQGNSA. Trimming pared 4 bases from V and 2 bases from J, leaving 8 bases between. CDR3 length equals 14 residues. CDR3 sequence reads: CASSSLPNTGELFF. The CDR3 DNA reads as TGTGCCAGCAGCTCTCTCCCTAACACCGGGGAGCTGTTTTTT.

This clone was recorded a few times. The chain joins TRBV11-1 to TRBJ2-3, with TRBD1 matching 7 bases. The CDR3 extends over 16 amino acids. After removal of 4 bases from V and 3 bases from J, the junction contained 10 bases not matched to a gene. Germline CDR1 SGHAT, CDR2 FQDESV (reference sequence). CDR3 sequence: CASSSQGPSLTDTQYF. DNA of the CDR3: TGTGCCAGCAGCTCACAGGGGCCCAGTCTTACAGATACGCAGTATTTT.

In DNA form, the CDR3 reads TGCGCCAGCAGCCAAGCCCTGGGGGCCGGGGGGACAGATACGCAGTATTTT. It specifies CASSQALGAGGTDTQYF. The chain employs TRBV4-3 and TRBJ2-3; TRBD2 might be the D (7 bases). This CDR3 has 17 residues. Trimming took off 1 base at V and 3 bases at J, with 17 bases between the two ends. The germline gives CDR1 LGHNA, CDR2 YSLEER.

The genes are TRBV9 and TRBJ2-7; D perhaps matches TRBD2 (6 bases). Germline loops: CDR1 SGDLS, CDR2 YYNGEE. There are 13 residues in the CDR3. V lost 0 bases and J lost 3, with 7 bases in between. CDR3 in amino acids: CASSVGRVYEQYF. The CDR3 DNA is TGTGCCAGCAGCGTAGGGAGGGTCTACGAGCAGTACTTC.

The J gene is TRBJ1-2, the V gene TRBV29-1, with 7 bases lining up with TRBD1. CDR3 length: 12 amino acids. Trimming cost V 4 bases and J 7 bases; bases outside gene matches: 6. Per germline, CDR1 SQVTM and CDR2 ANQGSEA. Here the CDR3 reads CSVADRVGGYTF. CDR3 coding DNA: TGCAGCGTTGCTGACAGGGTGGGTGGCTACACCTTC.

This chain uses TRBV10-2 with TRBJ2-2; D is unclear. The germline gives CDR1 WSHSY, CDR2 SAAADI. This CDR3 is 14 amino acids long. V shed 6 bases and J shed 0 bases, with 8 bases lying between them. The CDR3 is CASRAYANTGELFF. In DNA form, the CDR3 reads TGCGCCAGCAGAGCCTATGCGAACACCGGGGAGCTGTTTTTT.

This sequence joins TRBV10-1 and TRBJ2-1; 8 positions match TRBD2. Germline lookup yields CDR1 WNHNN and CDR2 SYGVQD (reference sequence). This CDR3 contains 19 residues. Trimming at V came to 0 bases and at J to 2 bases, leaving 12 bases not matched to a gene. The CDR3 loop reads CASSESRTSTRGTYNEQFF. CDR3 sequence (DNA): TGCGCCAGCAGTGAGTCAAGGACTAGCACGAGAGGCACCTACAATGAGCAGTTCTTC.

The chain joins TRBV5-4 to TRBJ2-1; possible D gene TRBD2, 5 bases. In germline, CDR1 is SGHNT, CDR2 YYREEE (reference sequence). V shed 1 base and J shed 10 bases, with 18 bases lying between them. The CDR3 is 15 amino acids. The CDR3: CASSLPGNTPGEQFF. The CDR3, as DNA: TGTGCCAGCAGCTTGCCCGGGAACACCCCCGGGGAGCAGTTCTTC.

The V call is TRBV7-3, the J call TRBJ1-2; TRBD1 matches 8 bases. Germline CDR1 SGHTA, CDR2 FQGTGA. The junction had 7 bases not matched to a gene; V was cut back by 5 bases and J by 8 bases. The CDR3 is 13 amino acids. The CDR3 protein is CASSRDRKKGYTF. CDR3 DNA sequence: TGTGCCAGCAGCCGGGACAGGAAGAAGGGCTACACCTTC.

The V gene is TRBV7-2, the J gene TRBJ1-6, with 10 nucleotides matching TRBD1. This CDR3 has 15 residues. V trimming: 5 bases; J trimming: 7 bases; junction bases outside the gene matches: 5. Germline-derived CDR1 and CDR2 are SGHTA and FQGNSA. The CDR3 protein is CASSPRTGGNSPLHF. The CDR3 DNA follows: TGTGCCAGCAGCCCCCGGACAGGGGGGAATTCACCCCTCCACTTT.

The gene calls are TRBV9 and TRBJ1-6, with D perhaps TRBD1 (6 bases). From germline, CDR1 is SGDLS and CDR2 YYNGEE. Trimming cost V 0 bases and J 5 bases, with 9 bases left between them. The CDR3 consists of 15 residues. In DNA form, the CDR3 reads TGTGCCAGCAGCGTAGTGTCAGGGGATAATTCACCCCTCCACTTT. It specifies CASSVVSGDNSPLHF.

In its sample, this clone was seen once. This chain links TRBV5-8 with TRBJ2-3; tentative D call: TRBD1 (5 bases). The V and J ends lost 0 bases and 1 base respectively, with 6 bases between them. The germline V gene has CDR1 SGHTS and CDR2 YDEGEE. This CDR3 region has 14 residues. CDR3 sequence reads: CASSLGRGTDTQYF. The DNA for the CDR3 is TGTGCCAGCAGCTTGGGCAGGGGCACAGATACGCAGTATTTT.

V and J are TRBV29-1 and TRBJ1-1, with D tentatively TRBD1 (6 bases). CDR1 is SQVTM and CDR2 is ANQGSEA in the germline V gene. This CDR3 has 13 residues. The V and J ends lost 7 bases and 0 bases respectively, with 12 bases between them. The chain's CDR3 is CSALRGLNTEAFF. CDR3 nucleotides: TGCAGCGCCCTCAGGGGCTTGAACACTGAAGCTTTCTTT.

V is TRBV7-2 and J is TRBJ1-1; D might be TRBD1 (5 bases). The CDR3 extends over 13 amino acids. Trimming pared 5 bases from V and 1 base from J, leaving 8 bases between. Per germline, CDR1 SGHTA and CDR2 FQGNSA. The CDR3 region has the DNA TGTGCCAGCAGCCGTGGACAGAACACTGAAGCTTTCTTT. It specifies CASSRGQNTEAFF. Full variable domain (rest looked up from reference TRBV7-2 and TRBJ1-1): GAGVSQSPSNKVTEKGKDVELRCDPISGHTALYWYRQSLGQGLEFLIYFQGNSAPDKSGLPSDRFSAERTGGSVSTLTIQRTQQEDSAVYLCASSRGQNTEAFFGQGTRLTVV.

The chain has TRBV11-2 and TRBJ1-4; possibly TRBD1 for D (6 bases). The CDR3 covers 16 residues. The germline gives CDR1 SGHAT, CDR2 FQNNGV. V lost 0 bases and J 7 bases, leaving 15 bases between the germline ends. The CDR3 DNA is TGTGCCAGCAGCTTAGATCGGGCCAGGGGTAGTGAAAAACTGTTTTTT. Protein: CASSLDRARGSEKLFF.

A note on this clone: A read error may produce the germline difference seen at one junction end. This sample includes further DNA sequences coding for the same CDR3. The rearrangement links TRBV9 to TRBJ2-5; D not certain. The CDR3 contains 14 residues. Looked up from germline, CDR1 is SGDLS and CDR2 is YYNGEE. The CDR3 protein is CASSPGVGSETQYF. The DNA for the CDR3 is TGTGCTAGCAGCCCCGGCGTGGGTAGCGAGACCCAGTACTTC.

The chain is built from TRBV30 and TRBJ1-2; TRBD1 matches 7 bases. Losses at the gene ends were 4 bases for V and 0 bases for J; bases not matched to a gene: 2. This CDR3 is built from 13 residues. In germline, CDR1 is GTSNPN, CDR2 SVGIG (reference sequence). CDR3 residues: CAWMGQPNYGYTF. CDR3 coding DNA: TGTGCCTGGATGGGACAGCCTAACTATGGCTACACCTTC.

The DNA for the CDR3 is TGTGCCAGCAGCCAGGGGGGGACAGGGGAGGCTGAGCAGTTCTTC. Amino acid sequence: CASSQGGTGEAEQFF. The V gene is TRBV4-2, the J gene TRBJ2-1; 10 bases are a match to TRBD1. Trimming cost V 3 bases and J 9 bases; bases outside gene matches: 8. The germline gives CDR1 LGHNA, CDR2 YNFKEQ. This CDR3 spans 15 amino acids.

The V and J genes are TRBV11-3 and TRBJ2-2; TRBD1 is a possible D gene (8 bases). V was pared by 5 bases and J by 9 bases, with 19 bases between. Germline loops: CDR1 SGHNT, CDR2 YENEEA. This CDR3 has 15 amino acids. The CDR3 reads CASSEQGGPRRELFF. The CDR3 bases are TGTGCCAGCAGCGAACAGGGGGGGCCTCGCCGGGAGCTGTTTTTT.

The rearrangement links TRBV4-3 to TRBJ1-2, with D possibly being TRBD1 (6 bases). The V and J ends lost 0 bases and 4 bases respectively, with 18 bases between them. Germline V gene lookup returns CDR1 LGHNA and CDR2 YSLEER. CDR3 length: 17 amino acids. CDR3 in amino acids: CASSQERQQGLVYGYTF. The CDR3 nucleotides read TGCGCCAGCAGCCAAGAACGGCAACAGGGTTTGGTCTATGGCTACACCTTC.

V usage is TRBV5-6 and J usage is TRBJ2-1; 10 positions match TRBD2. There are 16 residues in the CDR3. In germline, CDR1 is SGHDT, CDR2 YYEEEE. Germline trimming cut 0 bases from V and 4 bases from J; bases unmatched to any gene: 4. CDR3 nucleotides: TGTGCCAGCAGCTTGGGCGCAGCGGGAGGGTACAATGAGCAGTTCTTC. It codes for CASSLGAAGGYNEQFF.

The chain combines TRBV7-3 with TRBJ2-3, with 7 positions matching TRBD2. This CDR3 region has 16 residues. Germline-derived CDR1 and CDR2 are SGHTA and FQGTGA. V lost 6 bases and J lost 2; bases outside the gene matches: 11. The CDR3 DNA sequence: TGTGCCAGCAGGGCATGGAGGGAGGGTTACACAGATACGCAGTATTTT. It codes for CASRAWREGYTDTQYF.

The genes are TRBV5-5 and TRBJ2-7, with a possible D match to TRBD1 (5 bases). Between the trimmed V and J ends, which lost 1 base and 5 bases, there was a span of 7 bases. The CDR3 spans 12 residues. From germline, CDR1 is SGHKS and CDR2 YYEKEE (reference sequence). The CDR3 region is CASSLSRDEQYF. CDR3 bases: TGTGCCAGCAGCTTGAGCAGGGACGAGCAGTACTTC.

The gene calls are TRBV28 and TRBJ2-6; possibly TRBD2 for D (5 bases). CDR1 and CDR2 from the germline V gene are MDHEN and SYDVKM. The CDR3 consists of 16 residues. Trimming cost V 3 bases and J 2 bases, with 11 bases left between them. This CDR3 is CASSFLAVAGANVLTF. CDR3 nucleotide sequence: TGTGCCAGCAGTTTCCTAGCAGTAGCTGGGGCCAACGTCCTGACTTTC.

The genes are TRBV5-5 and TRBJ1-1; no definite D call. This CDR3 contains 15 residues. Trimming pared 1 base from V and 0 bases from J, leaving 10 bases between. Germline assignment: CDR1 SGHKS and CDR2 YYEKEE (reference sequence). The DNA for the CDR3 is TGTGCCAGCAGCTTGAGGCGGCAGATGAACACTGAAGCTTTCTTT. Amino acids: CASSLRRQMNTEAFF.